This T cell receptor beta chain was identified in a study of blood T cell repertoires in COVID-19. The repertoire was sequenced with immunoSEQ multiplex PCR; TCRdb's copy has only in-frame clones and lacks some. The sample carries tens of thousands of clones, 80% to 90% recorded once. The clonotype comes from a man aged 60 to 75 with acute or convalescent COVID-19. The specimen sequenced was peripheral blood.

The CDR3 DNA reads as TGTGCCAGCAGTTACTCCCGGTTCAGGGGTGGCGAGCAGTACTTC. This codes for CASSYSRFRGGEQYF. J is TRBJ2-7 and V is TRBV6-5; a weak D match, TRBD1 (6 bases). V was cut by 0 bases and J by 6 bases, with 15 bases left in between. The CDR3 extends over 15 amino acids. From germline, CDR1 is MNHEY and CDR2 SVGAGI.